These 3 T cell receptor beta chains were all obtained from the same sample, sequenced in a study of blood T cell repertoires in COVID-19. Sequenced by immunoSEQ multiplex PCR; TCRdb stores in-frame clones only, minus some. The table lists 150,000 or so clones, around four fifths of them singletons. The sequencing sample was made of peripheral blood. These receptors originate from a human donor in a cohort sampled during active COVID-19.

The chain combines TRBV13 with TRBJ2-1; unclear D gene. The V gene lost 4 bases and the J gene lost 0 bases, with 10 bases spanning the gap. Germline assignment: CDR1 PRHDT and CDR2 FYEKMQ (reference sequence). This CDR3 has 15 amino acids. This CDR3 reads CASSSYYNSYNEQFF. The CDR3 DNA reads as TGTGCCAGCAGCTCATACTATAACTCCTACAATGAGCAGTTCTTC.

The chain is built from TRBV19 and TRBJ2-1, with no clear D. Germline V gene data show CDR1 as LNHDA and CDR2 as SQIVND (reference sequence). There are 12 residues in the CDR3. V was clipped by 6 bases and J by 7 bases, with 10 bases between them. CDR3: CASSNQINEQFF. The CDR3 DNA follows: TGTGCCAGTAGCAACCAGATAAATGAGCAGTTCTTC. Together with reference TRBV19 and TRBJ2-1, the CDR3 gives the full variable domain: DGGITQSPKYLFRKEGQNVTLSCEQNLNHDAMYWYRQDPGQGLRLIYYSQIVNDFQKGDIAEGYSVSREKKESFPLTVTSAQKNPTAFYLCASSNQINEQFFGPGTRLTVL.

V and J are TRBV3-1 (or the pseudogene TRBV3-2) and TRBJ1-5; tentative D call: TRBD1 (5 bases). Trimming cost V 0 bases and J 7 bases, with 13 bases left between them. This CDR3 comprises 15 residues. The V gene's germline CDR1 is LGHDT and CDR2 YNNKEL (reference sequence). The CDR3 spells CASSQDQGLGQPQHF. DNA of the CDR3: TGTGCCAGCAGCCAAGATCAGGGACTAGGCCAGCCCCAGCATTTT.